Listed below are T cell receptor beta chains from one sample, sequenced in a study of T cells and Merkel cell carcinoma outcomes. The method was immunoSEQ multiplex PCR; TCRdb's version includes in-frame clones alone and lacks a portion of them. Of roughly 15,000 clones listed, roughly 92% are singletons. Material for sequencing was tumor tissue from Merkel cell carcinoma. Source of these receptors: a human donor with Merkel cell carcinoma. The CDR3 runs from the conserved cysteine through the conserved F or W. A D gene is named only where the DNA matches it firmly. Not every row has a clone size; where given, it reads once, few, many or a size class.

TRBJ2-7 | few | TRBV5-1 | - | CASSQTEAYEQYF | TGCGCCAGCAGCCAGACAGAGGCCTACGAGCAGTACTTC
TRBJ2-7 | - | TRBV28 | - | CASRPGVAYEQYF | TGTGCCAGCAGACCAGGGGTGGCCTACGAGCAGTACTTC
TRBJ2-1 | - | TRBV13 | - | CASSTRDYNEQFF | TGTGCCAGCAGCACCCGGGACTACAATGAGCAGTTCTTC
TRBJ1-1 | - | TRBV7-9 | TRBD1 | CASSLYAGGFAEAFF | TGTGCCAGCAGCTTATATGCAGGGGGTTTCGCTGAAGCTTTCTTT
TRBJ1-6 | - | TRBV13 | - | CASSLFSGSYNSLLHF | TGTGCCAGCAGCTTATTCAGTGGTAGCTATAATTCACTCCTCCACTTT
TRBJ1-1 | - | TRBV4-3 | - | CASSQVGGGTEAFF | TGCGCCAGCAGCCAAGTTGGAGGGGGAACTGAAGCTTTCTTT
TRBJ2-5 | - | TRBV7-8 | - | CASSHWRGEGVGETQYF | TGTGCCAGCAGCCACTGGCGGGGCGAGGGGGTCGGGGAGACCCAGTACTTC
TRBJ1-1 | - | TRBV7-9 | - | CASSPSGEVAFF | TGTGCCAGCAGCCCGTCGGGGGAGGTAGCTTTCTTT
TRBJ1-2 | few | TRBV5-1 | TRBD1 | CASSPDRDGYTF | TGCGCCAGCAGCCCGGACAGGGATGGCTACACCTTC
TRBJ1-2 | - | TRBV4-3 | - | CASSQETGTFNYGYTF | TGCGCCAGCAGCCAAGAGACAGGAACATTTAACTATGGCTACACCTTC
TRBJ1-1 | - | TRBV4-3 | - | CASSQETGLNTEAFF | TGCGCCAGCAGCCAAGAGACAGGTTTGAACACTGAAGCTTTCTTT
TRBJ1-1 | - | TRBV9 | - | CASSVREMAEAFF | TGTGCCAGCAGCGTGAGGGAGATGGCTGAAGCTTTCTTT
TRBJ2-5 | - | TRBV15 | - | CATSSDRTFEYF | TGTGCCACCAGCAGTGATCGGACATTTGAGTACTTC
TRBJ2-2 | once | TRBV2 | - | CASSESGAGELFF | TGTGCCAGCAGTGAGTCGGGGGCCGGGGAGCTGTTTTTT
TRBJ2-7 | - | TRBV7-9 | - | CASSFSPDYEQYF | TGTGCCAGCAGCTTTTCTCCCGACTACGAGCAGTACTTC
TRBJ1-4 | - | TRBV20-1 | - | CSASGGEKLFF | TGCAGTGCTAGCGGGGGCGAAAAACTGTTTTTT
TRBJ2-5 | - | TRBV28 | - | CASSSLPIAGRETQYF | TGTGCCAGCAGTTCCCTCCCCATAGCAGGGAGGGAGACCCAGTACTTC
TRBJ1-5 | - | TRBV4-3 | - | CASSQEAYQPQHF | TGCGCCAGCAGCCAAGAGGCTTATCAGCCCCAGCATTTT
TRBJ2-7 | - | TRBV28 | TRBD2 | CASSGRGEQYF | TGTGCCAGCAGTGGGAGGGGCGAGCAGTACTTC
TRBJ2-7 | - | TRBV28 | TRBD1 | CASSLSLGTDTYEQYF | TGTGCCAGCAGTTTATCTCTCGGGACAGATACCTACGAGCAGTACTTC
TRBJ2-2 | - | TRBV7-8 | TRBD2 | CASSPSGLAQTGELFF | TGTGCCAGCAGCCCGTCCGGACTAGCGCAGACCGGGGAGCTGTTTTTT
TRBJ2-3 | - | TRBV6-1 | - | CASSGLSRKPTDTQYF | TGTGCCAGCAGTGGTCTCTCGCGAAAGCCCACAGATACGCAGTATTTT
TRBJ1-5 | - | TRBV19 | - | CASSIDTAINQPQHF | TGTGCTAGTAGTATAGATACAGCGATCAATCAGCCCCAGCATTTT
TRBJ2-1 | - | TRBV10-3 | - | CAISESRYNEQFF | TGTGCCATCAGTGAATCGAGATACAATGAGCAGTTCTTC
TRBJ2-7 | once | TRBV7-2 | - | CASSSYRVSYEQYF | TGTGCCAGCAGCTCCTACAGGGTTTCCTACGAGCAGTACTTC
TRBJ1-1 | - | TRBV6-5 | - | CASSPRGSTEAFF | TGTGCCAGCAGCCCCCGGGGATCCACTGAAGCTTTCTTT
TRBJ2-3 | - | TRBV5-4 | TRBD2 | CASSRTSGSGGTDTQYF | TGTGCCAGCAGCCGGACTAGCGGGAGCGGGGGCACAGATACGCAGTATTTT
TRBJ1-3 | - | TRBV7-2 | - | CASSLGGSGNTIYF | TGTGCCAGCAGCTTAGGGGGGAGCGGAAACACCATATATTTT
TRBJ1-2 | - | TRBV28 | TRBD1 | CASNPQGFTYGYTF | TGTGCCAGCAACCCACAGGGGTTTACCTATGGCTACACCTTC
TRBJ2-7 | - | TRBV5-1 | - | CASSEDWRYEQYF | TGCGCCAGCAGCGAGGACTGGCGCTACGAGCAGTACTTC
TRBJ1-4 | - | TRBV19 | - | CASSIFSAAGEKLFF | TGTGCCAGTAGTATTTTCTCAGCCGCGGGGGAAAAACTGTTTTTT
TRBJ2-3 | - | TRBV11-2 | - | CASSPFRSVTDTQYF | TGTGCCAGCAGCCCCTTTCGCAGCGTCACAGATACGCAGTATTTT
TRBJ1-2 | - | TRBV5-4 | - | CASSWQFAPNYGYTF | TGTGCCAGCAGCTGGCAGTTCGCTCCTAACTATGGCTACACCTTC
TRBJ2-7 | - | TRBV5-6 | - | CASSAHGDQYF | TGTGCCAGCAGCGCCCATGGAGATCAGTACTTC
TRBJ2-7 | - | TRBV27 | - | CASSLRPGRSYEQYF | TGTGCCAGCAGTTTACGGCCCGGACGGTCCTACGAGCAGTACTTC
TRBJ1-2 | once | TRBV29-1 | - | CSVGHLGGYTF | TGCAGCGTCGGACATCTCGGAGGCTACACCTTC
TRBJ1-2 | - | TRBV28 | - | CASSWSAADYGYTF | TGTGCCAGCAGTTGGTCCGCTGCGGACTATGGCTACACCTTC
TRBJ2-5 | - | TRBV11-3 | TRBD2 | CASSRWGGSETQYF | TGTGCCAGCAGTCGATGGGGCGGGAGTGAGACCCAGTACTTC
TRBJ1-2 | - | TRBV5-1 | - | CASSLEAPNYGYTF | TGCGCCAGCAGCTTGGAAGCGCCTAACTATGGCTACACCTTC
TRBJ2-1 | - | TRBV7-9 | - | CAESLGLASYNEQFF | TGTGCCGAGTCACTAGGACTGGCCTCCTACAATGAGCAGTTCTTC
TRBJ1-2 | - | TRBV5-6 | TRBD1 | CASSQGGAHYGYTF | TGTGCCAGCAGCCAGGGGGGGGCCCATTATGGCTACACCTTC
TRBJ1-1 | once | TRBV11-3 | - | CASVTGMNTEAFF | TGTGCCAGCGTAACAGGGATGAACACTGAAGCTTTCTTT
TRBJ2-7 | few | TRBV15 | TRBD1 | CATSRVPGGFYEQYF | TGTGCCACCAGCAGAGTACCAGGGGGATTCTACGAGCAGTACTTC
TRBJ1-4 | - | TRBV5-1 | TRBD1 | CASSLTGDLSEKLFF | TGCGCCAGCAGCTTAACAGGGGATCTAAGTGAAAAACTGTTTTTT
TRBJ2-2 | - | TRBV15 | TRBD1 | CATSRGRGQEPGELFF | TGTGCCACCAGCAGAGGCAGGGGGCAAGAACCCGGGGAGCTGTTTTTT
TRBJ2-3 | - | TRBV5-1 | - | CASSSGSTDTQYF | TGCGCCAGCAGTTCAGGGAGCACAGATACGCAGTATTTT
TRBJ1-1 | - | TRBV7-8 | - | CASSSSRNYNTEAFF | TGTGCCAGCAGCTCCAGCCGAAATTATAACACTGAAGCTTTCTTT
TRBJ2-7 | - | TRBV15 | - | CATSTGRSAYEQYF | TGTGCCACCAGCACTGGCAGGTCTGCCTACGAGCAGTACTTC
TRBJ2-7 | few | TRBV7-2 | - | CASSFPTGKQYF | TGTGCCAGCAGCTTTCCCACGGGAAAGCAGTACTTC